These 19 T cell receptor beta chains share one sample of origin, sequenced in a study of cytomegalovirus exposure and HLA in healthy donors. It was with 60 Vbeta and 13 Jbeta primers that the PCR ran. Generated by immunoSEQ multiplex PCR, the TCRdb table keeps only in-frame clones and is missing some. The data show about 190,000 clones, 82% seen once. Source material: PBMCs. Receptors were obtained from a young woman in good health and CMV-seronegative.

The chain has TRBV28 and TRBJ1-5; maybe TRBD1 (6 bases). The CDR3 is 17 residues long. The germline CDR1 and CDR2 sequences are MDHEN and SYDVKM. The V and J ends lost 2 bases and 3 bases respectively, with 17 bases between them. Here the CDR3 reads CASSLPLSGGHNQPQHF. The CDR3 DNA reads TGTGCCAGCAGTTTACCCCTATCGGGGGGCCACAATCAGCCCCAGCATTTT.

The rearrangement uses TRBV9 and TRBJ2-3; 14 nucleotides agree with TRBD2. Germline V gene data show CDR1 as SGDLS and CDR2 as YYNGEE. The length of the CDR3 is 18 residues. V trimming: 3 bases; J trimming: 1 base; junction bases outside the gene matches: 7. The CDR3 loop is CASSGGTSGSVGTDTQYF. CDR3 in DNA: TGTGCCAGCAGCGGCGGGACTAGCGGGAGTGTGGGCACAGATACGCAGTATTTT.

CDR3 sequence (DNA): TGTGCCAGCAGTGAAGGGACAGATCGCACTGAAGCTTTCTTT. This codes for CASSEGTDRTEAFF. This chain uses TRBV6-1 with TRBJ1-1; maybe TRBD1 (6 bases). Germline V CDR1 and CDR2: MNHNS, SASEGT. The CDR3 extends over 14 amino acids. Deletions cut 1 base from V and 4 bases from J, with 10 bases between.

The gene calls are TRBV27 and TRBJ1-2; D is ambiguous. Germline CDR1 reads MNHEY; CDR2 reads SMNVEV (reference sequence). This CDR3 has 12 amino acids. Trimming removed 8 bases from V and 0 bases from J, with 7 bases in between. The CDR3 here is CASGPTNYGYTF. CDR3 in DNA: TGTGCCAGCGGCCCGACTAACTATGGCTACACCTTC.

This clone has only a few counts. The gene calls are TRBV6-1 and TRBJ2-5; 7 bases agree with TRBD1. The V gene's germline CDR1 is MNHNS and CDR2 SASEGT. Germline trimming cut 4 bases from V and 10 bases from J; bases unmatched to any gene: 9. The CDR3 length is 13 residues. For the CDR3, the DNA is TGTGCCAGCAGTGGACAGGGACCCCATGACCAGTACTTC. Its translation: CASSGQGPHDQYF.

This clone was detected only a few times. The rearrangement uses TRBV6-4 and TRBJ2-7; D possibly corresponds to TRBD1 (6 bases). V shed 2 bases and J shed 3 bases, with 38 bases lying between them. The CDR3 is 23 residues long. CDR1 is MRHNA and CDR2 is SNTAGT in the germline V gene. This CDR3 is CASSDHLIPTGSLGNPQNYEQYF. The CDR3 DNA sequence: TGTGCCAGCAGTGACCACCTTATTCCTACAGGGTCTCTCGGAAACCCCCAAAACTACGAGCAGTACTTC.

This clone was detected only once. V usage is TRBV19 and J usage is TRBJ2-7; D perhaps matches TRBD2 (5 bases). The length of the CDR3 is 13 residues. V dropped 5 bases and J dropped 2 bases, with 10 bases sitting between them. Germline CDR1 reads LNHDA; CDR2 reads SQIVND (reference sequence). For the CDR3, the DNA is TGTGCCAGTAGTCCCCGGGGAACCTACGAGCAGTACTTC. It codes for CASSPRGTYEQYF.

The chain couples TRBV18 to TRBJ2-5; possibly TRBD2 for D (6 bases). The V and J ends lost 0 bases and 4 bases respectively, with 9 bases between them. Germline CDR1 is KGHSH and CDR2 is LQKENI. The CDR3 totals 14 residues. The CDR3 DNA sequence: TGTGCCAGCTCACCACCGCGGAGGGCAGAGACCCAGTACTTC. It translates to CASSPPRRAETQYF.

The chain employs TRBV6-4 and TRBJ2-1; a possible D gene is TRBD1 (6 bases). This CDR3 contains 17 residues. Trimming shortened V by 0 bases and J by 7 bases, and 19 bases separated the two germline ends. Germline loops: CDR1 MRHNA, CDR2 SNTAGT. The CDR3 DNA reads TGTGCCAGCAGTGACTCGGGGTCGGGACATATGGGGAATGAGCAGTTCTTC. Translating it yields CASSDSGSGHMGNEQFF.

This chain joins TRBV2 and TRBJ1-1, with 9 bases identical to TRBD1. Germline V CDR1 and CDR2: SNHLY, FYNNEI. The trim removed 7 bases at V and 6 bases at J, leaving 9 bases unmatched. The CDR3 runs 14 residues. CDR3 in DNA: TGTGCCAGCAAGGGGGATACAGGGGGCGCTGAAGCTTTCTTT. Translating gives CASKGDTGGAEAFF. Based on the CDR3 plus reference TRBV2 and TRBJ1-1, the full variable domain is EPEVTQTPSHQVTQMGQEVILRCVPISNHLYFYWYRQILGQKVEFLVSFYNNEISEKSEIFDDQFSVERPDGSNFTLKIRSTKLEDSAMYFCASKGDTGGAEAFFGQGTRLTVV.

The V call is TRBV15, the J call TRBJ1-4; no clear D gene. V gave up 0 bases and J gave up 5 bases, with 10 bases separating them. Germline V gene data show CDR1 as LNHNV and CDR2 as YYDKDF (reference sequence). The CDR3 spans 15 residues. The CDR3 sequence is CATSRDFSRNEKLFF. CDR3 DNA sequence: TGTGCCACCAGCAGAGATTTTAGCCGCAATGAAAAACTGTTTTTT.

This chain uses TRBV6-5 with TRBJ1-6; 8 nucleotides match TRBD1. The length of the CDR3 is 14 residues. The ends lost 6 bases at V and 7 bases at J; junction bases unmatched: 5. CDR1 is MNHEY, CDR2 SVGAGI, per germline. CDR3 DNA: TGTGCCAGCAGCCAAGCAGGGGGCAATTCACCCCTCCACTTT. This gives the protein CASSQAGGNSPLHF.

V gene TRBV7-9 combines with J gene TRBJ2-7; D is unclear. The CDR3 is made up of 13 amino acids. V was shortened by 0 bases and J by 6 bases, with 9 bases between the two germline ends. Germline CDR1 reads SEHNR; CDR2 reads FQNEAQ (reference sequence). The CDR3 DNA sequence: TGTGCCAGCAGCTTAGCGGCAGGAAGCGAGCAGTACTTC. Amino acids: CASSLAAGSEQYF.

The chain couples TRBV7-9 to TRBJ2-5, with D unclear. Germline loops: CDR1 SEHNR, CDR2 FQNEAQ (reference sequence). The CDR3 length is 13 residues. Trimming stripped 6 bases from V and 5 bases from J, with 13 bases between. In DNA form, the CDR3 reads TGTGCCAGCAGATCGGCGTTCAGGGAGACCCAGTACTTC. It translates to CASRSAFRETQYF. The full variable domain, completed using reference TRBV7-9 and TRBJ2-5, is DTGVSQNPRHKITKRGQNVTFRCDPISEHNRLYWYRQTLGQGPEFLTYFQNEAQLEKSRLLSDRFSAERPKGSFSTLEIQRTEQGDSAMYLCASRSAFRETQYFGPGTRLLVL.

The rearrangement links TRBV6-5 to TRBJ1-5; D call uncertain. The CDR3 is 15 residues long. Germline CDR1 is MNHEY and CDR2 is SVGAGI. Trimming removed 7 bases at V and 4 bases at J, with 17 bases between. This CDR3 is CASMGSREANQPQHF. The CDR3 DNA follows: TGTGCCAGCATGGGGTCCCGGGAGGCAAATCAGCCCCAGCATTTT.

The CDR3 DNA follows: TGCGCCAGCAGCTTGGCCGCTGGACTAGCGCAAGAGACCCAGTACTTC. Its protein product is CASSLAAGLAQETQYF. This chain joins TRBV5-1 and TRBJ2-5, with 9 bases identical to TRBD2. The CDR3 consists of 16 residues. The V gene end was trimmed by 0 bases and the J gene end by 2 bases; junction bases not matched to a gene: 5. Germline CDR1 and CDR2: SGHRS and YFSETQ.

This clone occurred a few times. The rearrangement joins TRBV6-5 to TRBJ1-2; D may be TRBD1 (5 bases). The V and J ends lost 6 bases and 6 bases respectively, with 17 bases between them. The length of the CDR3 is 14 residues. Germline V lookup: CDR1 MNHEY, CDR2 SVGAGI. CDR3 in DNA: TGTGCCAGCAGGGTCCTTCAGGGCCATCATGGCTACACCTTC. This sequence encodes CASRVLQGHHGYTF.

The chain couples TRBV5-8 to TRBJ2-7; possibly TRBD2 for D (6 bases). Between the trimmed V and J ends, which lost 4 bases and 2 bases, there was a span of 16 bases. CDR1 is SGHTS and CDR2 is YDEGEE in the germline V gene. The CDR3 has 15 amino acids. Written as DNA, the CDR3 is TGTGCCAGCAGCCCCGGCCTAGCGTCAGCCTACGAGCAGTACTTC. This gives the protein CASSPGLASAYEQYF.

This CDR3 is CASSFSGTEYEQYF. CDR3 nucleotide sequence: TGTGCCAGCAGCTTCTCCGGGACAGAGTACGAGCAGTACTTC. The gene calls are TRBV7-9 and TRBJ2-7, with 7 bases lining up with TRBD1. This CDR3 spans 14 amino acids. With 3 bases clipped from V and 4 bases from J, the junction kept 6 bases outside the gene matches. From germline, CDR1 is SEHNR and CDR2 FQNEAQ (reference sequence).